The source of this T cell receptor beta chain is a study of identical twins. One entry per CDR3 protein, called by TCRdb with MiXCR from the 5' RACE reads. The table lists roughly 350,000 distinct CDR3 sequences, over 9% of them singletons, with 6% to 9% in the top ten. Germline V gene data show CDR1 as DFQATT and CDR2 as SNEGSKA (reference sequence). The V gene end was trimmed by 1 base and the J gene end by 3 bases; junction bases not matched to a gene: 3. The CDR3 length is 14 residues. This sample was shared with a second study, whose subject was yellow fever vaccine responses in identical twins.

The receptor was derived from a woman between 18 and 29 years old in good health. Sequenced: CD8+ T cells sorted from blood. V usage is TRBV20-1 and J usage is TRBJ2-7, with TRBD1 identical over 10 bases. The CDR3 coding sequence is TGCAGTGCTAGAGGGGACAGGGGATTCTACGAGCAGTACTTC. Protein: CSARGDRGFYEQYF.